This is a list of T cell receptor beta chains from one sample in a study of long-term antiretroviral therapy in people with HIV. The data were produced by immunoSEQ multiplex PCR, yet TCRdb's version contains in-frame clones alone and is incomplete. The data show tens of thousands of clones, roughly 85% seen once. The specimen was unsorted PBMCs, collected about 3.5 years after starting antiretroviral therapy. The receptors stem from a man in his late teens or twenties with HIV. Both conserved end residues are part of each CDR3. A D gene is named only where the DNA matches it firmly. Only part of the rows carry a size: once, few, many, or a class if the clone is expanded.

CDR3 DNA | CDR3 protein | J gene | V gene | clone size | D gene
TGTGCCAGCAGCGCAGTGACTGTGTTCGCTGAAGCTTTCTTT | CASSAVTVFAEAFF | TRBJ1-1 | TRBV9 | - | -
TGTGCCAGCAGCGTAGAGGAGGGGGCTTCGGACGAGCAGTACTTC | CASSVEEGASDEQYF | TRBJ2-7 | TRBV9 | - | -
TGCCCCGGAGGGCGGGGATATGAGCAGTACTTC | CPGGRGYEQYF | TRBJ2-7 | TRBV10-1 | - | -
TGTGCCAGCAGTGTTTTTTGGTCTCCTAAAATGTACGAGCAGTACTTC | CASSVFWSPKMYEQYF | TRBJ2-7 | TRBV2 | - | -
TGTGCCAGCAGCCCTAACGAAAATCAGTTCTTC | CASSPNENQFF | TRBJ2-1 | TRBV6-1 | - | -
TGTGCCAGTAAAGAGGCGGTAGGTGATCTTGGCAATGAGCAGTTCTTC | CASKEAVGDLGNEQFF | TRBJ2-1 | TRBV19 | - | -
TGTGCCAGCAGTGAACGCACCCCCACTGAAGCTTTCTTT | CASSERTPTEAFF | TRBJ1-1 | TRBV25-1 | once | -
TGCGCCAGCAGCGTTAGCGGGAGGGAGAACACCGGGGAGCTGTTTTTT | CASSVSGRENTGELFF | TRBJ2-2 | TRBV5-1 | - | TRBD2
TGTGCCAGTAGGACAGGAGGCTCCTATAGCAATCAGCCCCAGCATTTT | CASRTGGSYSNQPQHF | TRBJ1-5 | TRBV19 | - | -
TGTGCCAGCAGTTTGCCTCCCCCCGTGAGACAGGGATCAATCTACGAGCAGTACTTC | CASSLPPPVRQGSIYEQYF | TRBJ2-7 | TRBV28 | - | TRBD1
TGCGCCAGCAGCCAGGGGCTAATGGCAGCTATCGGGGAGACCCAGTACTTC | CASSQGLMAAIGETQYF | TRBJ2-5 | TRBV4-1 | - | -
TGTGCCAGCAGTTTATCGGGGGAGGGGGCCTCCTACGAGCAGTACTTC | CASSLSGEGASYEQYF | TRBJ2-7 | TRBV27 | - | -
TGTGCTAGCAGCCCGCGGGAGTCTCCAGATACGCAGTATTTT | CASSPRESPDTQYF | TRBJ2-3 | TRBV7-7 | - | TRBD2
TGTGCTAGTGGTTTCGAGGTGGGACAGGGGAAGTATGAGCAGTTCTTC | CASGFEVGQGKYEQFF | TRBJ2-1 | TRBV12-5 | - | TRBD1
TGTGCCAGCAGCTTACGAGGGGAGAGCACTGAAGCTTTCTTT | CASSLRGESTEAFF | TRBJ1-1 | TRBV7-2 | - | -
TGTGCCAGCAGTCGCCCTAGCGGGGAGGAGGCAGATACGCAGTATTTT | CASSRPSGEEADTQYF | TRBJ2-3 | TRBV2 | - | TRBD2
TGTGCCAGCAGCCCCGCCGAGGGGTTCTACGAGCAGTACTTC | CASSPAEGFYEQYF | TRBJ2-7 | TRBV7-8 | - | -
TGTGCCAGCAGTCTCACAGGGGAAACGAGGACTGAAGCTTTCTTT | CASSLTGETRTEAFF | TRBJ1-1 | TRBV28 | - | TRBD1
TGTGCCAGCAGCTTAGAGTGGGACGGATTTACCTACAATGAGCAGTTCTTC | CASSLEWDGFTYNEQFF | TRBJ2-1 | TRBV11-2 | - | -
TGTGCCAGCAGCTTAGGGGACAGGTACGAGCAGTACTTC | CASSLGDRYEQYF | TRBJ2-7 | TRBV11-2 | - | TRBD1
TGTGCCAGCAGTCCGTGGAGGGCCGATGAGCAGTTCTTC | CASSPWRADEQFF | TRBJ2-1 | TRBV28 | - | -
TGTGCCAGTAGTATAGTCGACAGGGCTACTGAAGCTTTCTTT | CASSIVDRATEAFF | TRBJ1-1 | TRBV19 | - | TRBD1
TGTGCCAGCAGTTCCGGGAGTTTCCTTCAGGAGCAGTACTTC | CASSSGSFLQEQYF | TRBJ2-7 | TRBV6-1 | - | -
TGTGCCAGCAGTTACCGCCGCTCTGGGGCCAACGTCCTGACTTTC | CASSYRRSGANVLTF | TRBJ2-6 | TRBV6-5 | once | -
TGTGCCAGTAGAAGGAAGTGGTGGGTATACAATGAGCAGTTCTTC | CASRRKWWVYNEQFF | TRBJ2-1 | TRBV19 | - | -
TGCGCCAGCAGCCAAGTTTACCAGGGGACTGAAGCTTTCTTT | CASSQVYQGTEAFF | TRBJ1-1 | TRBV4-1 | - | -
TGTGCCAGCAGCTTTTCCCCCGGGGCCCATCAGCCCCAGCATTTT | CASSFSPGAHQPQHF | TRBJ1-5 | TRBV5-4 | - | -
TGTGCCAGCAGCTTAGCGGTCACCGGGACTAGCGGGAGTGCCGGGGAGCTGTTTTTT | CASSLAVTGTSGSAGELFF | TRBJ2-2 | TRBV7-9 | - | TRBD2
TGTGCCAGCAGCCCGACGGGACAGGGCCAACCCCTCCACTTT | CASSPTGQGQPLHF | TRBJ1-6 | TRBV11-2 | - | TRBD1
TGTGCCAGCACTGTGACCGGGACAAAGAACACTGAAGCTTTCTTT | CASTVTGTKNTEAFF | TRBJ1-1 | TRBV2 | - | -
TGTGCCAGCAGCTTAGGAGCAGGGAACTACGAGCAGTACTTC | CASSLGAGNYEQYF | TRBJ2-7 | TRBV7-6 | - | -
TGTGCCAGCTCATCTGCTAAATCCTACAATGAGCAGTTCTTC | CASSSAKSYNEQFF | TRBJ2-1 | TRBV18 | - | -
TGTGCCAGCAGCCGAGCGGGGGGGCGATACACCGGGGAGCTGTTTTTT | CASSRAGGRYTGELFF | TRBJ2-2 | TRBV9 | - | TRBD2
TGTGCCAGTAGTCCCTACGCCATGAACACTGAAGCTTTCTTT | CASSPYAMNTEAFF | TRBJ1-1 | TRBV19 | - | -
TGTGCCAGCAGCTTAGCTTGGGACAGGGAATTTATGTCGAAAGGAGAGACCCAGTACTTC | CASSLAWDREFMSKGETQYF | TRBJ2-5 | TRBV7-8 | once | TRBD1